These 24 T cell receptor beta chains were sequenced from one sample in a study of cytomegalovirus exposure and HLA in healthy donors. The PCR was carried out with 60 Vbeta primers and 13 Jbeta primers. Measured with immunoSEQ multiplex PCR; TCRdb has only the in-frame clones, and not every one. Seen in this sample are about 20,000 clones; the ten most common clones hold about a fifth. Specimen: PBMCs. The origin of the receptors is a man between 60 and 70 years old in good health and CMV-seropositive.

The chain is built from TRBV7-6 and TRBJ2-1; 8 bases map to TRBD2. The V segment lost 1 base and the J segment 7 bases; nucleotides outside the gene matches: 6. Germline V gene lookup returns CDR1 SGHVS and CDR2 FNYEAQ. The CDR3 has 15 amino acids. In DNA, the CDR3 is TGTGCCAGCAGCTTAGTGGTTGCGGGAGGAAATGAGCAGTTCTTC. Encoded protein: CASSLVVAGGNEQFF.

The genes are TRBV5-6 and TRBJ1-2, with 7 bases lining up with TRBD1. After removal of 0 bases from V and 4 bases from J, the junction contained 6 bases not matched to a gene. Germline V gene sequence: CDR1 SGHDT, CDR2 YYEEEE. The CDR3 is 15 amino acids. The CDR3 nucleotides are TGTGCCAGCAGCTTGGATCAGGGGGGCCTCTATGGCTACACCTTC. Encoded protein: CASSLDQGGLYGYTF.

This chain links TRBV19 with TRBJ2-7; 8 bases match TRBD1. V trimming: 4 bases; J trimming: 2 bases; junction bases outside the gene matches: 7. The germline CDR1 and CDR2 sequences are LNHDA and SQIVND (reference sequence). CDR3 size: 15 residues. Here the CDR3 reads CASSTPGQAAYEQYF. CDR3 DNA sequence: TGTGCCAGTAGTACCCCGGGACAGGCCGCCTACGAGCAGTACTTC.

V and J are TRBV5-1 and TRBJ1-2, with D unresolved. The V gene's germline CDR1 is SGHRS and CDR2 YFSETQ. The CDR3 sequence is 13 residues long. Trimming left V 2 bases short and J 8 bases short, with 13 bases between. This CDR3 is CASSFSVVEGYTF. CDR3 coding DNA: TGCGCCAGCAGCTTTTCCGTTGTGGAGGGCTACACCTTC.

The chain carries TRBV6-1 and TRBJ2-7; D is undetermined. Germline V gene lookup returns CDR1 MNHNS and CDR2 SASEGT. V lost 6 bases and J lost 5, with 14 bases in between. The CDR3 runs 13 residues. CDR3 bases: TGTGCCAGCAGCCTGGAAAGGAGCCACGAGCAGTACTTC. This translates into CASSLERSHEQYF.

The chain combines TRBV6-1 with TRBJ1-2, with TRBD1 as a possible D gene (6 bases). CDR1 and CDR2 from the germline V gene are MNHNS and SASEGT. The V end lost 2 bases, the J end lost 2 bases, and 15 bases lay between the germline ends. The length of the CDR3 is 16 residues. The CDR3 is CASSEYGGGANYGYTF. CDR3 nucleotides: TGTGCCAGCAGTGAATACGGAGGGGGGGCGAACTATGGCTACACCTTC.

The chain links TRBV28 to TRBJ2-5; the D gene is possibly TRBD2 (6 bases). Germline V gene lookup returns CDR1 MDHEN and CDR2 SYDVKM. This CDR3 comprises 13 residues. Between the trimmed V and J ends, which lost 5 bases and 5 bases, there was a span of 12 bases. The CDR3 DNA is TGTGCCAGCAGTCCGGGGGAAAGCGAGACCCAGTACTTC. It translates to CASSPGESETQYF.

The chain employs TRBV5-1 and TRBJ2-1; 12 bases line up with TRBD2. The CDR3 runs to 20 residues. CDR1 and CDR2 (germline): SGHRS, YFSETQ. V lost 4 bases, J lost 0 bases, and 14 bases stayed unmatched. In DNA form, the CDR3 reads TGCGCCAGCAGCCGGGTGGGTGGACTAGCGGGACCGAGCTCCTACAATGAGCAGTTCTTC. It specifies CASSRVGGLAGPSSYNEQFF.

The V call is TRBV19, the J call TRBJ1-1; 9 nucleotides agree with TRBD1. The germline V gene has CDR1 LNHDA and CDR2 SQIVND (reference sequence). The V and J ends lost 2 bases and 14 bases, in that order; junction bases with no gene match: 12. The CDR3 sequence is 14 residues long. In DNA form, the CDR3 reads TGTGCCAGTAGTATATCGCCTCCTAGACAGGGGGTCTTCTTT. This encodes CASSISPPRQGVFF.

This sequence joins TRBV5-1 and TRBJ2-7; TRBD1 might be the D (6 bases). The CDR3 runs 14 residues. CDR1 is SGHRS and CDR2 is YFSETQ in the germline V gene. V gave up 3 bases and J gave up 0 bases, with 10 bases separating them. The CDR3 reads CASSSQGSSYEQYF. The CDR3 DNA reads as TGCGCCAGCAGCTCGCAGGGGAGCTCCTACGAGCAGTACTTC. Combining the CDR3 with reference TRBV5-1 and TRBJ2-7 gives the whole variable domain KAGVTQTPRYLIKTRGQQVTLSCSPISGHRSVSWYQQTPGQGLQFLFEYFSETQRNKGNFPGRFSGRQFSNSRSEMNVSTLELGDSALYLCASSSQGSSYEQYFGPGTRLTVT.

This chain links TRBV29-1 with TRBJ1-1; a possible D gene is TRBD1 (6 bases). This CDR3 spans 13 amino acids. Germline-derived CDR1 and CDR2 are SQVTM and ANQGSEA. V gave up 3 bases and J gave up 0 bases, with 8 bases separating them. CDR3 bases: TGCAGCGTTGACAGGGGATTGAACACTGAAGCTTTCTTT. Its translation: CSVDRGLNTEAFF. The complete variable domain, with remaining parts taken from reference TRBV29-1 and TRBJ1-1, reads SAVISQKPSRDICQRGTSLTIQCQVDSQVTMMFWYRQQPGQSLTLIATANQGSEATYESGFVIDKFPISRPNLTFSTLTVSNMSPEDSSIYLCSVDRGLNTEAFFGQGTRLTVV.

The V and J genes are TRBV13 and TRBJ2-7; 14 nucleotides line up with TRBD2. The CDR3 loop spans 17 amino acids. V dropped 4 bases and J dropped 9; count of bases not matched to a gene: 14. Germline V gives CDR1 PRHDT, CDR2 FYEKMQ (reference sequence). CDR3 nucleotide sequence: TGTGCCAGCAGCTCCCGACTAGCGGGAGGGCTGCCCAAGGTGCAGTACTTC. This sequence encodes CASSSRLAGGLPKVQYF.

The chain uses TRBV29-1 and TRBJ1-2; the D gene is possibly TRBD1 (5 bases). The CDR3 consists of 13 residues. Trimming shortened V by 5 bases and J by 4 bases, and 14 bases separated the two germline ends. Germline V gene lookup returns CDR1 SQVTM and CDR2 ANQGSEA. CDR3 residues: CSVLRGSSYGYTF. The CDR3 DNA is TGCAGCGTTCTAAGGGGCTCAAGCTATGGCTACACCTTC.

The chain uses TRBV7-8 and TRBJ2-7, with TRBD2 identical over 11 bases. The ends lost 5 bases at V and 2 bases at J; junction bases unmatched: 8. CDR3 size: 16 residues. Germline assignment: CDR1 SGHVS and CDR2 FQNEAQ. CDR3 in amino acids: CASSQFSGRVTYEQYF. CDR3 DNA: TGTGCCAGCAGCCAGTTTAGCGGGAGGGTTACCTACGAGCAGTACTTC.

The CDR3 nucleotides are TGTGCCAGCAGCGCCCCGGGGACTACTCATGAGCAGTTCTTC. Translated, it gives CASSAPGTTHEQFF. This sequence joins TRBV9 and TRBJ2-1, with 7 bases aligning to TRBD2. The V and J ends lost 3 bases and 8 bases, in that order; junction bases with no gene match: 8. This CDR3 spans 14 amino acids. Germline CDR1 reads SGDLS; CDR2 reads YYNGEE. Full variable domain (missing parts from reference TRBV9 and TRBJ2-1): DSGVTQTPKHLITATGQRVTLRCSPRSGDLSVYWYQQSLDQGLQFLIQYYNGEERAKGNILERFSAQQFPDLHSELNLSSLELGDSALYFCASSAPGTTHEQFFGPGTRLTVL.

This chain's CDR3 is CASSLLADTQYF. Written as DNA, the CDR3 is TGTGCCAGCAGCCTACTGGCAGATACGCAGTATTTT. V is TRBV11-3 and J is TRBJ2-3; the D is unclear. Trimming cost V 5 bases and J 4 bases, with 7 bases left between them. This CDR3 spans 12 amino acids. In germline, CDR1 is SGHNT, CDR2 YENEEA.

This chain links TRBV4-2 with TRBJ2-2, with 8 bases identical to TRBD2. Germline V gives CDR1 LGHNA, CDR2 YNFKEQ. The CDR3 spans 16 residues. After removal of 0 bases from V and 7 bases from J, the junction contained 7 bases not matched to a gene. The CDR3 bases are TGTGCCAGCAGCCAAGAACCAGCGGGAGTTAGCGGGGAGCTGTTTTTT. Encoded protein: CASSQEPAGVSGELFF.

V gene TRBV7-9 combines with J gene TRBJ2-5, with D maybe TRBD1 (6 bases). CDR1 is SEHNR and CDR2 is FQNEAQ in the germline V gene (reference sequence). Trimming cost V 5 bases and J 5 bases, with 18 bases left between them. The CDR3 has 15 amino acids. CDR3 protein: CASSISGALRETQYF. For the CDR3, the DNA is TGTGCCAGCAGCATCTCAGGGGCCCTTAGGGAGACCCAGTACTTC.

This chain links TRBV18 with TRBJ2-7, with unresolved D. This CDR3 contains 14 residues. Trimming removed 0 bases at V and 2 bases at J, with 8 bases between. Germline CDR1 reads KGHSH; CDR2 reads LQKENI. The CDR3 loop reads CASSPPSQAYEQYF. CDR3 bases: TGTGCCAGCTCACCACCGTCTCAGGCCTACGAGCAGTACTTC.

This chain joins TRBV18 and TRBJ2-5; 8 bases line up with TRBD1. The CDR3 sequence is 16 residues long. From germline, CDR1 is KGHSH and CDR2 LQKENI. The V segment lost 0 bases and the J segment 5 bases; nucleotides outside the gene matches: 8. The CDR3 sequence is CASSPPSGGSGETQYF. CDR3 DNA: TGTGCCAGCTCACCACCGTCAGGGGGCTCGGGGGAGACCCAGTACTTC.

The chain links TRBV5-1 to TRBJ1-2; TRBD1 is a possible D gene (5 bases). CDR1 and CDR2 from the germline V gene are SGHRS and YFSETQ. The CDR3 loop spans 14 amino acids. Trimming cost V 2 bases and J 7 bases, with 15 bases left between them. The CDR3 DNA reads TGCGCCAGCAGCTTCGGGACTCAGGCAGGTGGCTACACCTTC. It is translated as CASSFGTQAGGYTF. Full variable domain (outside the CDR3, taken from reference TRBV5-1 and TRBJ1-2): KAGVTQTPRYLIKTRGQQVTLSCSPISGHRSVSWYQQTPGQGLQFLFEYFSETQRNKGNFPGRFSGRQFSNSRSEMNVSTLELGDSALYLCASSFGTQAGGYTFGSGTRLTVV.

This chain links TRBV4-1 with TRBJ2-2; TRBD1 might be the D (6 bases). Germline loops: CDR1 MGHRA, CDR2 YSYEKL. The CDR3 is 14 amino acids. The ends were cut back, 1 base at V and 6 bases at J, with 9 bases in the middle. The CDR3 spells CASSQGQGPGELFF. The CDR3 nucleotides read TGCGCCAGCAGCCAAGGCCAGGGGCCCGGGGAGCTGTTTTTT.

This chain joins TRBV5-1 and TRBJ1-2; D might be TRBD1 (5 bases). This CDR3 has 15 residues. The V end was cut by 0 bases, the J end by 3 bases, with 12 bases between. Germline V CDR1 and CDR2: SGHRS, YFSETQ. CDR3 sequence reads: CASSLVPGVDYGYTF. The CDR3 DNA is TGCGCCAGCAGCTTGGTTCCGGGGGTAGACTATGGCTACACCTTC.

The gene calls are TRBV5-1 and TRBJ2-5, with TRBD1 identical over 8 bases. Germline V gene lookup returns CDR1 SGHRS and CDR2 YFSETQ. The CDR3 is 14 residues long. With V trimmed by 1 base and J by 4 bases, 3 bases remained unmatched. CDR3 in amino acids: CASSLWGTGETQYF. DNA for the CDR3: TGCGCCAGCAGCTTGTGGGGGACAGGAGAGACCCAGTACTTC. Drawing the rest from reference TRBV5-1 and TRBJ2-5, the complete variable domain is KAGVTQTPRYLIKTRGQQVTLSCSPISGHRSVSWYQQTPGQGLQFLFEYFSETQRNKGNFPGRFSGRQFSNSRSEMNVSTLELGDSALYLCASSLWGTGETQYFGPGTRLLVL.